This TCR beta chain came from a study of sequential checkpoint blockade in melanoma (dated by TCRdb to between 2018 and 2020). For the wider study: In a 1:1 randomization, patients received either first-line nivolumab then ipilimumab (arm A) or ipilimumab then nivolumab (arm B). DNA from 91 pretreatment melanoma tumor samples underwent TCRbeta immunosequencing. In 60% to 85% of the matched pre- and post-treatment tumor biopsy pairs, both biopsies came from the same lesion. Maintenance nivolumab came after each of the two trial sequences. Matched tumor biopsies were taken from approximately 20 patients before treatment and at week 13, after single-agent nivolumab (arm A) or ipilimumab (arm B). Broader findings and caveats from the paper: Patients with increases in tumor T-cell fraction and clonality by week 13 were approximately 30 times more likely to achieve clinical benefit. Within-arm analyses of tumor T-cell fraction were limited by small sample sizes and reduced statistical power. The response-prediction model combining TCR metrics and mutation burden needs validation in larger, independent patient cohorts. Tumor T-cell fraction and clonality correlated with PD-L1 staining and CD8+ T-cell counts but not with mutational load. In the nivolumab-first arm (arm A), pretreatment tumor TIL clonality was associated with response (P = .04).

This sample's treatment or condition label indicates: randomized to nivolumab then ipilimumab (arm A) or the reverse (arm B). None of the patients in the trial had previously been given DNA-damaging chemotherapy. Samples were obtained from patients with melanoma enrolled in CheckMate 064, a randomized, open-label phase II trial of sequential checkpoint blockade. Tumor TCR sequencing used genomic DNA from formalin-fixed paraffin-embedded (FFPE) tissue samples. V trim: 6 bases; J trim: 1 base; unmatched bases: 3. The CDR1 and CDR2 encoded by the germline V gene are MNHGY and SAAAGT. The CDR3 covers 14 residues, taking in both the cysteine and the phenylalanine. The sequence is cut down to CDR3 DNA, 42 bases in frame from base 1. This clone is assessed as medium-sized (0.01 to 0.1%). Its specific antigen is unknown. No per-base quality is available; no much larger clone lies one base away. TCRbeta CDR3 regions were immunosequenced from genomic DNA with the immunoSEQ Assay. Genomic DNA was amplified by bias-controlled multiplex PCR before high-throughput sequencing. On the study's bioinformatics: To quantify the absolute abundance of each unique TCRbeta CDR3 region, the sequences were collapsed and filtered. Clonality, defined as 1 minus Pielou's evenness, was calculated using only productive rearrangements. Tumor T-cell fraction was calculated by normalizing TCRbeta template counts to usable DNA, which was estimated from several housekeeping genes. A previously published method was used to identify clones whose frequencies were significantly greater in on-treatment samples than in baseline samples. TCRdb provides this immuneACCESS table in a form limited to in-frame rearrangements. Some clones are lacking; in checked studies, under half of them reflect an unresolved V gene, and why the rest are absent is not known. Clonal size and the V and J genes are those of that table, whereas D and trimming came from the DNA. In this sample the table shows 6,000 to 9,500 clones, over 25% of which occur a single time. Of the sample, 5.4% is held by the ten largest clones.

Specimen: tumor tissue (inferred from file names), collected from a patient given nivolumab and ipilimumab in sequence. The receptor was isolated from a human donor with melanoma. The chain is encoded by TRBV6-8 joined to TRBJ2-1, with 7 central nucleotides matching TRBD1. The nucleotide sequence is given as TGTGCCAGCAGACGGGACAGTTCCTACAATGAGCAGTTCTTC. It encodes CASRRDSSYNEQFF.